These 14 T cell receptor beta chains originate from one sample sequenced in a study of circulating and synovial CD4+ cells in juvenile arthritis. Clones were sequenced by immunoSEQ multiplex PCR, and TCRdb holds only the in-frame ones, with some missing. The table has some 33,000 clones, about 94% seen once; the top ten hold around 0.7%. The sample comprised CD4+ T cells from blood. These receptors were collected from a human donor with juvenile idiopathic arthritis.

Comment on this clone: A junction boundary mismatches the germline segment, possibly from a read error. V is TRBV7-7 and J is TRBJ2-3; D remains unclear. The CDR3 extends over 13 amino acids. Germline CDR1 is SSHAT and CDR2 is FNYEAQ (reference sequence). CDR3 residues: CASSLGVSDTQYF. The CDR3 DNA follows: TGTGCTAGCAGCTTAGGCGTCTCTGATACGCAGTATTTT.

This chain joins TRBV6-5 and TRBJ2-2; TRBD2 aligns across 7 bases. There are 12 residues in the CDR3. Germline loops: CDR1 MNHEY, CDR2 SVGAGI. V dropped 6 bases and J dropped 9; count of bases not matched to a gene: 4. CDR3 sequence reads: CASRGGTRELFF. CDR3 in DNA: TGTGCCAGCAGGGGGGGGACCCGGGAGCTGTTTTTT.

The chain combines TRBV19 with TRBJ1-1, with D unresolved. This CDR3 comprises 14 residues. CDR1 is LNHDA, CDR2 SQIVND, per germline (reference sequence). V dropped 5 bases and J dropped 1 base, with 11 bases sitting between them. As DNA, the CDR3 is TGTGCCAGTAGTGGTGCTCGGGGGAACACTGAAGCTTTCTTT. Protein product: CASSGARGNTEAFF. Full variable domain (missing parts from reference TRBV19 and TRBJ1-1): DGGITQSPKYLFRKEGQNVTLSCEQNLNHDAMYWYRQDPGQGLRLIYYSQIVNDFQKGDIAEGYSVSREKKESFPLTVTSAQKNPTAFYLCASSGARGNTEAFFGQGTRLTVV.

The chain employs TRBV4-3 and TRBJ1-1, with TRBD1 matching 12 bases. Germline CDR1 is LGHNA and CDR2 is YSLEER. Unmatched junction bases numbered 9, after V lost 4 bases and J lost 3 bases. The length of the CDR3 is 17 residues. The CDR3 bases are TGCGCCAGCAGCCGGCTTGGGACAGGGGGCGAGGACACTGAAGCTTTCTTT. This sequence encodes CASSRLGTGGEDTEAFF.

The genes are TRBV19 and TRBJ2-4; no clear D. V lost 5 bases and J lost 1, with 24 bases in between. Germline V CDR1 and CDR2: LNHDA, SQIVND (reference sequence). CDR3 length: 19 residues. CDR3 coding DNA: TGTGCCAGTAGTCAGTACCACAACCCTTTTTCCGTGGCCAAAAACATTCAGTACTTC. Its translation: CASSQYHNPFSVAKNIQYF.

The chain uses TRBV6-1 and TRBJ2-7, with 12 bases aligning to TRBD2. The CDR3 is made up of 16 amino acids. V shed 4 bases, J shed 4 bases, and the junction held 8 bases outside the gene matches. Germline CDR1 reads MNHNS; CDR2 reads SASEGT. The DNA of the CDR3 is TGTGCCAGCAGTGGCAGGACTAGCGGGACCCTATACGAGCAGTACTTC. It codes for CASSGRTSGTLYEQYF.

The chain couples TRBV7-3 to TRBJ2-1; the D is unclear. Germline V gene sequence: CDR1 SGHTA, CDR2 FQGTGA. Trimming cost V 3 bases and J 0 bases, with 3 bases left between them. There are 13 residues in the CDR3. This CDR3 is CASSLSSYNEQFF. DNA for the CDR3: TGTGCCAGCAGCTTGAGCTCCTACAATGAGCAGTTCTTC.

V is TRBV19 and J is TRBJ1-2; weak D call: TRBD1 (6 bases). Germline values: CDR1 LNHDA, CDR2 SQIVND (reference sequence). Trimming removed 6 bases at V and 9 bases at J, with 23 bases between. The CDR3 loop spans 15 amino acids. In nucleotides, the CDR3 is TGTGCCAGTAGAACACATACGGACAGTTCAGCCCGCTACACCTTC. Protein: CASRTHTDSSARYTF. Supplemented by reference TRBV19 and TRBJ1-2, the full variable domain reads DGGITQSPKYLFRKEGQNVTLSCEQNLNHDAMYWYRQDPGQGLRLIYYSQIVNDFQKGDIAEGYSVSREKKESFPLTVTSAQKNPTAFYLCASRTHTDSSARYTFGSGTRLTVV.

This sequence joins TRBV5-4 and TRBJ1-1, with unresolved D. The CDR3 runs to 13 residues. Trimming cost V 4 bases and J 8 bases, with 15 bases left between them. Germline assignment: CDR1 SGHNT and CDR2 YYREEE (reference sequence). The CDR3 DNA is TGTGCCAGCAGCCGTTGGGGAGGGAAAGAAGCTTTCTTT. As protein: CASSRWGGKEAFF.

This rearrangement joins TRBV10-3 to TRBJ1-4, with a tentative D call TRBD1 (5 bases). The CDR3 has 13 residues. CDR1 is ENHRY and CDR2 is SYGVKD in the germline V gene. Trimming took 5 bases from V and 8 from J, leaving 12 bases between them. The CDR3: CAISPGVNEKLFF. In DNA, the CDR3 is TGTGCCATCAGTCCGGGGGTGAACGAAAAACTGTTTTTT.

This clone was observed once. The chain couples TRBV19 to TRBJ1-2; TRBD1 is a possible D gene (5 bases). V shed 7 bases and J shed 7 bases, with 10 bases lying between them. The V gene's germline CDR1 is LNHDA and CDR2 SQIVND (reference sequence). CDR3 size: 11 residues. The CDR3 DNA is TGTGCCAGTAATCAGGGTAGTGGCTACACCTTC. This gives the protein CASNQGSGYTF. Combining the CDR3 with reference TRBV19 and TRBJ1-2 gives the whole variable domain DGGITQSPKYLFRKEGQNVTLSCEQNLNHDAMYWYRQDPGQGLRLIYYSQIVNDFQKGDIAEGYSVSREKKESFPLTVTSAQKNPTAFYLCASNQGSGYTFGSGTRLTVV.

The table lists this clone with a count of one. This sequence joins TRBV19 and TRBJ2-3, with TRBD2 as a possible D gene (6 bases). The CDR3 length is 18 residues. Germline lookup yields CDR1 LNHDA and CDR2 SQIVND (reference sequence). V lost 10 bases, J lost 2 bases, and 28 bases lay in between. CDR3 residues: CATSTRNAVVRVTDTQYF. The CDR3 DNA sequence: TGTGCCACCTCGACTAGAAACGCCGTAGTTCGGGTCACAGATACGCAGTATTTT. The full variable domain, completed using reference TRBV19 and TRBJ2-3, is DGGITQSPKYLFRKEGQNVTLSCEQNLNHDAMYWYRQDPGQGLRLIYYSQIVNDFQKGDIAEGYSVSREKKESFPLTVTSAQKNPTAFYLCATSTRNAVVRVTDTQYFGPGTRLTVL.

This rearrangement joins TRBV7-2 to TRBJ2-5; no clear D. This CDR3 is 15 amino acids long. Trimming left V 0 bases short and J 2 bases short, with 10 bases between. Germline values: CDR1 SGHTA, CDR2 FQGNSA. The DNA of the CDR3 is TGTGCCAGCAGCTTAGCGACGGCGGTACAAGAGACCCAGTACTTC. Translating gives CASSLATAVQETQYF.

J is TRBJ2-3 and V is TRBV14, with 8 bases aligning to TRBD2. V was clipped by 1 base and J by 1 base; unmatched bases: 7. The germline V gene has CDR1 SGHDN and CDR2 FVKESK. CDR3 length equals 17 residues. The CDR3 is CASSQVPLLAGTDTQYF. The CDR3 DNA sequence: TGTGCCAGCAGCCAAGTCCCCCTACTAGCGGGCACAGATACGCAGTATTTT.